The 2 T cell receptor beta chains below were found in one sample sequenced in a study of vaccination effects on CD4 cells after COVID-19. Under the ViraFEST assay, PBMC were stimulated with viral peptide pools so that antigen-specific CD4+ T cells expanded. Sequencing was performed afterwards. On roughly day 10 of culture, CD4+ T cells were separated out. Participants were vaccinated with two doses of either the BNT162b2 or mRNA-1273 vaccine. The antigens of these receptors remain unknown. Method: immunoSEQ multiplex PCR; TCRdb's copy keeps in-frame clones and lacks some. The data show tens of thousands of clones, with roughly 74% seen just once and 1.5% to 1.7% held by the top ten. Sequencing was performed on CD4+ T cells from PBMCs cultured with HCoV-229E spike peptides, taken after COVID-19 vaccination. The receptors were sampled from a human donor who received a COVID-19 vaccine.

The rearrangement uses TRBV12-3 or TRBV12-4 and TRBJ1-2; D possibly corresponds to TRBD1 (5 bases). Deletions cut 3 bases from V and 3 bases from J, with 8 bases between. CDR3 length: 13 amino acids. The CDR3 loop is CASSLNRYYGYTF. CDR3 nucleotide sequence: TGTGCCAGCAGTTTGAACAGGTACTATGGCTACACCTTC.

This clone showed up just a few times. The chain links TRBV11-3 to TRBJ2-6, with TRBD1 matching over 8 bases. V dropped 8 bases and J dropped 2; count of bases not matched to a gene: 8. CDR1 and CDR2 from the germline V gene are SGHNT and YENEEA. The CDR3 spans 16 residues. For the CDR3, the DNA is TGTGCCAGCGGCACCATGGACAGGGCTGGGGCCAACGTCCTGACTTTC. As protein: CASGTMDRAGANVLTF.